These T cell receptor beta chains were read from a single sample in a study of T cells after posttransplantation cyclophosphamide. Produced via immunoSEQ multiplex PCR; TCRdb's table is partial and in-frame only. Among some 16,000 clones listed, approximately 81% were seen once. Source: PBMCs, taken after allogeneic stem cell transplant with calcineurin inhibitor and methotrexate. These receptors all stem from a female patient in her late teens or twenties who received an allogeneic stem cell transplant from an unrelated donor, was CMV-positive, and had acute and chronic GVHD. The T cells may come from the graft donor. Each CDR3 is given with its conserved first and last residue. A D gene is named only where the DNA matches it firmly. A row's size may be missing; if present it is once, few, many or a size class.

v_gene	d_gene	abundance	j_gene	CDR3nt	CDR3aa
TRBV25-1	-	-	TRBJ2-7	TGTGCCAGCAGTGAATCCGACTCCCACCGGCGAATCTACGAGCAGTACTTC	CASSESDSHRRIYEQYF
TRBV5-5	-	-	TRBJ2-1	TGTGCCAGCAGCTTTCGGGAACCCAGCTCCTACAATGAGCAGTTCTTC	CASSFREPSSYNEQFF
TRBV5-1	TRBD1	few	TRBJ2-3	TGCGCCAGCTTACCGGGACAGGGCCCAGATACGCAGTATTTT	CASLPGQGPDTQYF
TRBV5-4	TRBD1	-	TRBJ2-2	TGTGCCAGCAGCTTCGGGACAGGGGGCATATGGAACACCGGGGAGCTGTTTTTT	CASSFGTGGIWNTGELFF
TRBV4-1	-	-	TRBJ2-7	TGCGCCAGCAGCCAAGATGGGGGGGCACAGCCTACCCCCCCCTACGAGCAGTACTTC	CASSQDGGAQPTPPYEQYF
TRBV2	-	-	TRBJ2-3	TGTGCCAGCGGCTTTAGCACAGATACGCAGTATTTT	CASGFSTDTQYF
TRBV28	-	-	TRBJ2-6	TGTGCCAGCAGTTTACAGGCCTCTGGGGCCAACGTCCTGACTTTC	CASSLQASGANVLTF
TRBV30	-	-	TRBJ1-5	TGTGCCTGGAGTGCCCTACAGGGTTCCCAGCATTTT	CAWSALQGSQHF
TRBV30	-	-	TRBJ2-6	TGTGCCTGGAGTGCCTTCTCCAGCTCTGGGGCCAACGTCCTGACTTTC	CAWSAFSSSGANVLTF
TRBV7-9	-	few	TRBJ1-3	TGTGCCAGCAGCTTTGCACAGGTTAAGGACTCTGGAAACACCATATATTTT	CASSFAQVKDSGNTIYF
TRBV7-2	TRBD1	-	TRBJ2-1	TGTGCCAGCAGCCCCCGGGACAGGGAATTCAATGAGCAGTTCTTC	CASSPRDREFNEQFF
TRBV2	TRBD1	-	TRBJ2-3	TGTGCCAGCAGGCGACAGGGGGGGACAGATACGCAGTATTTT	CASRRQGGTDTQYF
TRBV7-2	-	few	TRBJ1-2	TGTGCCAGCAGGAAGCAGGGGTCTGGCTACACCTTC	CASRKQGSGYTF
TRBV10-1	TRBD1	-	TRBJ2-7	TGCGCCAGCAGTGACTCCGGGACAGGGATTAACTCCTACGAGCAGTACTTC	CASSDSGTGINSYEQYF
TRBV4-2	-	few	TRBJ2-3	TGTGCCAGCAGCCAAGTCCGCGGGGATACGCAGTATTTT	CASSQVRGDTQYF
TRBV9	TRBD1	-	TRBJ1-4	TGTGCCAGCAGCGTAACGGCTGACAGGGGGAATGAAAAACTGTTTTTT	CASSVTADRGNEKLFF
TRBV7-9	TRBD1	-	TRBJ1-2	TGTGCCAGCATCCCGGGACAGGGGGGTGGCTACACCTTC	CASIPGQGGGYTF
TRBV19	TRBD1	-	TRBJ2-7	TGTGCCAGTAGTATGGGGACAGGAGAATACGAGCAGTACTTC	CASSMGTGEYEQYF
TRBV5-1	-	-	TRBJ2-5	TGCGCCAGCAGCAAGGGGGATAGGGGACAAGAGACCCAGTACTTC	CASSKGDRGQETQYF
TRBV7-9	TRBD2	-	TRBJ2-7	TGTGCCAGCAGCCCAGGGACTAGCGGGAGGGCCGCATACGAGCAGTACTTC	CASSPGTSGRAAYEQYF
TRBV30	-	-	TRBJ2-5	TGTGCCTGGACGAGCGGCCAAGAGACCCAGTACTTC	CAWTSGQETQYF
TRBV2	-	-	TRBJ2-7	TGTGCCAGCAGTGAGGGGGGACTTCCCTACGAGCAGTACTTC	CASSEGGLPYEQYF
TRBV10-2	-	few	TRBJ2-7	TGCGCCAGCAGGGACAGATTCTACGAGCAGTACTTC	CASRDRFYEQYF
TRBV28	TRBD2	-	TRBJ2-7	TGTGCCAGCACCTTAGCGGGGGACGCCTACGAGCAGTACTTC	CASTLAGDAYEQYF
TRBV25-1	TRBD1	-	TRBJ2-5	TGTGCCAGCCGCCCCCTCGGACAGGGACAAGAGACCCAGTACTTC	CASRPLGQGQETQYF
TRBV2	TRBD1	once	TRBJ2-7	TGTGCCAGCACCTCCGGGACAGCGTCCTACGAGCGGTACTTC	CASTSGTASYERYF
TRBV5-1	TRBD1	-	TRBJ2-7	TGCGCCAGCAGCCAGACAGGGCACGAGCAGTACTTC	CASSQTGHEQYF
TRBV7-9	TRBD1	-	TRBJ2-4	TGTGCCAGCAGCTTTAGCTCCGGGACAGCGCAGTACTTC	CASSFSSGTAQYF
TRBV5-1	TRBD2	-	TRBJ2-7	TGCGCCAGCAGCCAACCCGAGCGGGGTACCTACGAGCAGTACTTC	CASSQPERGTYEQYF
TRBV9	TRBD1	-	TRBJ2-5	TGTGCCAGCAGCCCTCGACAGGGCGAAACAAGGGAGACCCAGTACTTC	CASSPRQGETRETQYF
TRBV10-3	TRBD1	-	TRBJ1-6	TGTGCCATCAGTGATGTGGGACAGGCTAGTTCACCCCTCCACTTT	CAISDVGQASSPLHF
TRBV19	TRBD1	-	TRBJ1-2	TGTGCCAGTAGTTATACAGGGGATTTTGGCTACACCTTC	CASSYTGDFGYTF
TRBV10-2	TRBD2	few	TRBJ2-2	TGCGCCAGCGCCCATGCCGGGACTAGGACCGGGGAGCTGTTTTTT	CASAHAGTRTGELFF
TRBV5-4	TRBD1	-	TRBJ1-1	TGTGCCAGCAGCTTTGGGACAGGGAGGATAGATACTGAAGCTTTCTTT	CASSFGTGRIDTEAFF
TRBV5-1	TRBD2	once	TRBJ2-1	TGCGCCAGCAGCTTAGGCGGGAGGGCCTACAATGAGCAGTTCTTC	CASSLGGRAYNEQFF
TRBV5-1	-	-	TRBJ2-1	TGCGCCAGCAGCTTGCCAGTTATCAATGAGCAGTTCTTC	CASSLPVINEQFF
TRBV25-1	-	-	TRBJ1-6	TGTGCCAGCACCGCGGCGGGGGGCTTAAGCGGATCACCCCTCCACTTT	CASTAAGGLSGSPLHF
TRBV4-2	TRBD1	once	TRBJ2-3	TGTGCCAGCAGCCAATATAGGGGGCCTACAGATACGCAGTATTTT	CASSQYRGPTDTQYF
TRBV7-8	TRBD2	-	TRBJ2-7	TGTGCCAGCAGCTGGGGACTAGCGGGAGGAGCGGTCGAGCAGTACTTC	CASSWGLAGGAVEQYF
TRBV4-1	TRBD1	-	TRBJ2-7	TGCGCCAGCAGCCAGACAGGGGAATCCACCTACGAGCAGTACTTC	CASSQTGESTYEQYF
TRBV7-9	TRBD1	-	TRBJ2-3	TGTGCCAGCAGCTGGGACAGGGGCGGGATGGCAGATACGCAGTATTTT	CASSWDRGGMADTQYF
TRBV15	TRBD2	-	TRBJ2-3	TGTGCCACCAGCGGCGGGAGGTTCACAGATACGCAGTATTTT	CATSGGRFTDTQYF
TRBV6-1	TRBD1	-	TRBJ2-1	TGTGCCAGCAGTGAGTGGGGGACAGGCACCTACAATGAGCAGTTCTTC	CASSEWGTGTYNEQFF
TRBV15	TRBD2	-	TRBJ2-5	TGTGCCACCAGCAGACGCCTCGTAGCGGGGGCTCAAGAGACCCAGTACTTC	CATSRRLVAGAQETQYF
TRBV7-9	TRBD1	-	TRBJ2-1	TGTGCCAGCAGCCCGCCAAGCAGAGGGGACAGCTACAATGAGCAGTTCTTC	CASSPPSRGDSYNEQFF
TRBV19	TRBD2	-	TRBJ2-3	TGTGCCAGTAGTATAGTGGGGACTAGCGGGAGTCAAGATACGCAGTATTTT	CASSIVGTSGSQDTQYF
TRBV5-6	TRBD1	once	TRBJ1-5	TGTGCCAGCAGCTTGCGTAACAAGACAGGGGGGTATAGCAATCAGCCCCAGCATTTT	CASSLRNKTGGYSNQPQHF
TRBV2	-	-	TRBJ1-6	TGTGCCAGCAGTGACGACTTTAATTCACCCCTCCACTTT	CASSDDFNSPLHF